Described below is a single T cell receptor (beta chain) sequence and its context. Its target is not known. From the 5' RACE reads, TCRdb called clonotypes with MiXCR, one entry per CDR3 protein. The sample lists hundreds of thousands of distinct CDR3 sequences; approximately 12% were seen once. This record comes from a study of CD8 T cells in ankylosing spondylitis. The CDR3 runs 15 residues. V lost 4 bases and J 0 bases, leaving 9 bases between the germline ends. General observations from the study: A motif in TCR beta, a set of under ten highly homologous variants, appeared characteristic of ankylosing spondylitis blood.

Source material: blood, either unsorted or a sorted T cell fraction (not recorded which). This sequence joins TRBV12-3 or TRBV12-4 and TRBJ2-2, with D perhaps assigned TRBD1 or TRBD2 (5 bases each). The receptor was isolated from a male donor with ankylosing spondylitis. CDR3 in DNA: TGTGCCAGCAGTTGGGGGAATCCGAACACCGGGGAGCTGTTTTTT. It encodes CASSWGNPNTGELFF.